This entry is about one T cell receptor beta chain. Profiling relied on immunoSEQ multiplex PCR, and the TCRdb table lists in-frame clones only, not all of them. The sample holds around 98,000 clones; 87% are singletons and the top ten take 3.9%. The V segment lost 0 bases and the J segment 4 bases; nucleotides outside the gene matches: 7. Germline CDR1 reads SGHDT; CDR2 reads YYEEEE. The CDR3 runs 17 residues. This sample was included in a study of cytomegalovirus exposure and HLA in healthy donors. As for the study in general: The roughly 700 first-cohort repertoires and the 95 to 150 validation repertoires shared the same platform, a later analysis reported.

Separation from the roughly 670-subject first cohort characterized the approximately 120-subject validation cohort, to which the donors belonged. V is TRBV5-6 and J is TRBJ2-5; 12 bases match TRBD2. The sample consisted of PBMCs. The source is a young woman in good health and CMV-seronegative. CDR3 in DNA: TGTGCCAGCAGCTTGGAGACTAGCGGGAGAGGTGGAGAGACCCAGTACTTC. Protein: CASSLETSGRGGETQYF.